This T cell receptor (beta chain) stems from a study of glioma-infiltrating T cells. Notes on the study in general: Non-neoplastic patients had below-expected tissue-blood divergence, while all gliomas exceeded expectation. Tissue and blood shared very few CDR3 sequences.

CDR1 and CDR2 (germline): MGHDK, SYGVNS. This CDR3 has 13 residues. The V and J ends lost 3 bases and 4 bases, in that order; junction bases with no gene match: 2. Using RNA template, CDR3s of TCR alpha and beta were amplified with iRepertoire arm-PCR. MiXCR was run by TCRdb on the multiplex PCR reads, yielding one entry per CDR3 protein. The data show more than 85,000 distinct CDR3 sequences, with less than 30% seen just once and just under 35% held by the top ten. There are many counts of this clonotype. What it binds is not known. The TCR originated in a human donor with low-grade glioma or glioblastoma, undergoing nonglioma brain surgery, or in good health (not recorded which). This chain uses TRBV25-1 with TRBJ1-1; 7 bases map to TRBD1. Sequencing was done on a sample of glioma tissue, nonneoplastic brain tissue, or PBMCs (not recorded which). The CDR3 nucleotides read TGTGCCAGCAGTGACCGACAGGGCACTGAAGCTTTCTTT. This gives the protein CASSDRQGTEAFF.